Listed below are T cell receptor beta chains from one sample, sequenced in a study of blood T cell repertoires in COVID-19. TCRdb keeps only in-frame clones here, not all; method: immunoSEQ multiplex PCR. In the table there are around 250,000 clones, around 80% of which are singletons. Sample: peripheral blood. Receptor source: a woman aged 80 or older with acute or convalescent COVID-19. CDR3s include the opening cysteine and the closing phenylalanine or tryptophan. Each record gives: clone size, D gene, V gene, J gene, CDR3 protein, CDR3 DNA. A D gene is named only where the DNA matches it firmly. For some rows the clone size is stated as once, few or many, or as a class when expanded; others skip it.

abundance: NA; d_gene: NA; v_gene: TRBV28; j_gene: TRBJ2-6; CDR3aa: CASSLVGGGSSGANVLTF; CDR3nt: TGTGCCAGCAGTTTAGTCGGGGGCGGGAGCTCTGGGGCCAACGTCCTGACTTTC
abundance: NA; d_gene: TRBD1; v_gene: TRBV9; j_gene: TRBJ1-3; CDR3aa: CASSVSTGKTGNTIYF; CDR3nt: TGTGCCAGCAGCGTATCGACAGGGAAAACTGGAAACACCATATATTTT
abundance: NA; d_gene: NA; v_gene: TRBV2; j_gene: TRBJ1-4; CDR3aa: CASLLYPNEKLFF; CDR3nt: TGTGCCAGCTTGCTCTATCCTAATGAAAAACTGTTTTTT
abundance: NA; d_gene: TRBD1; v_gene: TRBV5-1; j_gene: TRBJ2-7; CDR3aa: CASSSTPGQGADEQYF; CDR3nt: TGCGCCAGCAGCTCTACACCGGGACAGGGGGCGGACGAGCAGTACTTC
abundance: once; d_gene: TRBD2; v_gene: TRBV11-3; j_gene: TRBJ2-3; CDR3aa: CASSPGGQREDTQYF; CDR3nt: TGTGCCAGCAGCCCCGGGGGGCAGCGGGAGGATACGCAGTATTTT
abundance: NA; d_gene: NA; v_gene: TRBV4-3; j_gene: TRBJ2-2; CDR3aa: CASSQARGTGELFF; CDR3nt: TGCGCCAGCAGCCAAGCTCGGGGCACCGGGGAGCTGTTTTTT
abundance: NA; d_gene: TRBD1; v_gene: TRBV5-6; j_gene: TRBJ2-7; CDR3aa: CASSNRDRPYYEQYF; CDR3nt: TGTGCCAGCAGCAACCGGGACAGACCTTACTACGAGCAGTACTTC
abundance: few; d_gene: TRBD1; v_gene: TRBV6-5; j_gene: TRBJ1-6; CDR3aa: CASRYGTGFSPLHF; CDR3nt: TGTGCCAGCAGATATGGGACAGGGTTTTCACCCCTCCACTTT
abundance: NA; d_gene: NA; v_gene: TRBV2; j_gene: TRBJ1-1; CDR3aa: CARLEGTEAFF; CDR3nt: TGTGCCAGGTTGGAGGGAACTGAAGCTTTCTTT
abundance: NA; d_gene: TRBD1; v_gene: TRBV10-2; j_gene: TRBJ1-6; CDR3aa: CASSDLGQGASF; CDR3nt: TGCGCCAGCAGTGACCTCGGACAGGGCGCCTCCTTT
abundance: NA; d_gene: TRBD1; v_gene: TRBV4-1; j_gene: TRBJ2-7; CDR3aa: CASSHLDRGIDEQYF; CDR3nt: TGCGCCAGCAGCCACCTCGACAGGGGAATCGACGAGCAGTACTTC
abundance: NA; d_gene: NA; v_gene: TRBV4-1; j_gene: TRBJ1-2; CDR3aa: CASSQDMHSTLNPIGGYTF; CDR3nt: TGCGCCAGCAGCCAAGATATGCACAGCACGCTTAACCCTATTGGTGGCTACACCTTC
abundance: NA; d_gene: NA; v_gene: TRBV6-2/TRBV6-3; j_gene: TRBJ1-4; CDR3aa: CASSYSSKAAATNEKLFF; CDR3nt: TGTGCCAGCAGTTACTCGAGTAAGGCGGCAGCAACTAATGAAAAACTGTTTTTT
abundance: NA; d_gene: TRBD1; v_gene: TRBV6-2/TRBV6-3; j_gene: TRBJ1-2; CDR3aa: CASSYPTGTYTF; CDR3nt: TGTGCCAGCAGTTACCCGACAGGGACCTACACCTTC
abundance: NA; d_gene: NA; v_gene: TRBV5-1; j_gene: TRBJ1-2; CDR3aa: CASSPDSYGYTF; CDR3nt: TGCGCCAGCAGCCCCGACTCTTATGGCTACACCTTC
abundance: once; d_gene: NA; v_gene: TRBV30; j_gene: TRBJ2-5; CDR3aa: CAWSVKETQYF; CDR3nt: TGTGCCTGGAGTGTTAAAGAGACCCAGTACTTC
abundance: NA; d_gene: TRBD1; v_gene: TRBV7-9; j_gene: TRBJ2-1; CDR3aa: CASSLRGPTEGEQFF; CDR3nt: TGTGCCAGCAGCTTAAGGGGGCCTACAGAGGGTGAGCAGTTCTTC
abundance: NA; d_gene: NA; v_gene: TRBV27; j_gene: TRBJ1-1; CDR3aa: CASRNPGLGLNTEAFF; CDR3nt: TGTGCCAGCAGGAATCCAGGGTTGGGTCTGAACACTGAAGCTTTCTTT
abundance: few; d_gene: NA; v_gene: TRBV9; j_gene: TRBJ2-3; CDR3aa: CASSVAGGLALDTQYF; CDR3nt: TGTGCCAGCAGCGTAGCAGGCGGGCTAGCGTTGGATACGCAGTATTTT
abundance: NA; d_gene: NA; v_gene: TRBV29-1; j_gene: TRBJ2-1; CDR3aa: CSVGKNGAYNEQFF; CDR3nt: TGCAGCGTTGGGAAAAACGGGGCCTACAATGAGCAGTTCTTC
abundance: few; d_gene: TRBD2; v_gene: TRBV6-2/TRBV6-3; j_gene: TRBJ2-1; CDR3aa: CASSYLAGQASYNEQFF; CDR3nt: TGTGCCAGCAGTTACTTAGCGGGGCAGGCCTCCTACAATGAGCAGTTCTTC
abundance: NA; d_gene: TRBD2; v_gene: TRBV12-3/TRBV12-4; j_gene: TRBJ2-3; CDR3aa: CASGTKALDTQYF; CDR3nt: TGTGCCAGCGGGACTAAGGCGTTAGATACGCAGTATTTT
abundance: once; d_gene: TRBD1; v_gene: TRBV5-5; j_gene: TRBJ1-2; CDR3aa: CASSLGGQGRYGYTF; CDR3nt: TGTGCCAGCAGCTTGGGAGGACAGGGGCGCTATGGCTACACCTTC
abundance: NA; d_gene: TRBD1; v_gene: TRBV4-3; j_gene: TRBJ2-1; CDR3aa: CASSHDDRGSYNEQFF; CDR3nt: TGCGCCAGCAGCCATGATGACAGGGGTTCCTACAATGAGCAGTTCTTC
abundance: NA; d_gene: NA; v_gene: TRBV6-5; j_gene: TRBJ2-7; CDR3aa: CASSYSRGGSSYEQYF; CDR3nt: TGTGCCAGCAGTTACTCCCGGGGTGGGAGCTCCTACGAGCAGTACTTC
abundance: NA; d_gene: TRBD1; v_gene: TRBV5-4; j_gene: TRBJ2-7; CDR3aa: CASSRGTGSSYEQYF; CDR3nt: TGTGCCAGCAGCCGCGGGACAGGTAGCTCCTACGAGCAGTACTTC
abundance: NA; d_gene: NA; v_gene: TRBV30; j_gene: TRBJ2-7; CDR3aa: CAWNAGASYEQYF; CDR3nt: TGTGCCTGGAACGCGGGGGCAAGCTACGAGCAGTACTTC
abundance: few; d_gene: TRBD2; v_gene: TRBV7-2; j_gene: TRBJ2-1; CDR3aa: CASTPGWGGYNEQFF; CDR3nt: TGTGCCAGCACCCCTGGGTGGGGGGGCTACAATGAGCAGTTCTTC
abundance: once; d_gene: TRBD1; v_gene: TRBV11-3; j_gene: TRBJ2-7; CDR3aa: CASSSTGGRTSYEQYF; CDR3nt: TGTGCCAGCAGCTCAACAGGGGGCCGGACCTCCTACGAGCAGTACTTC
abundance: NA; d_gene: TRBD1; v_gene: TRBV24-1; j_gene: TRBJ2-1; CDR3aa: CATSDLQMVRDRGIEIYNEQFF; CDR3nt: TGTGCCACCAGTGATTTGCAAATGGTTAGGGACAGGGGGATCGAAATCTACAATGAGCAGTTCTTC
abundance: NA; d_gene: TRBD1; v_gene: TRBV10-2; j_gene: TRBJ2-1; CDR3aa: CASSEPAGTGQFF; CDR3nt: TGCGCCAGCAGTGAGCCGGCTGGGACAGGGCAGTTCTTC
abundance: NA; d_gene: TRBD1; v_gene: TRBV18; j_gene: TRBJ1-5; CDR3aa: CASSTGPGQGSNQPQHF; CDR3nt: TGTGCCAGCTCAACTGGTCCGGGACAGGGTAGCAATCAGCCCCAGCATTTT
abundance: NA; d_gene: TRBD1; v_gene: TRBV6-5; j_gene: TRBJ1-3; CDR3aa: CASSPGQGGGNTIYF; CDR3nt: TGTGCCAGCAGTCCCGGACAGGGCGGTGGAAACACCATATATTTT
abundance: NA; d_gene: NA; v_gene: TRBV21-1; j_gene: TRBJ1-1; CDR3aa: CATERLANTEAFF; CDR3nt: TGTGCCACCGAAAGGCTAGCGAACACTGAAGCTTTCTTT
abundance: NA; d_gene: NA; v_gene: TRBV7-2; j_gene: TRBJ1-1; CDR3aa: CASSPSGVLNTEAFF; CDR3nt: TGTGCCAGCAGCCCTTCGGGGGTGTTGAACACTGAAGCTTTCTTT
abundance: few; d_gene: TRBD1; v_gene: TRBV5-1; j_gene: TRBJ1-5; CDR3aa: CASIRCQGQGLTPQHF; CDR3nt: TGCGCCAGCATCCGATGTCAGGGACAGGGGTTGACGCCCCAGCATTTT
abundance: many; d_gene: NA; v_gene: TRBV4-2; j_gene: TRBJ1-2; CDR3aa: CASSQDLLAGANYGYTF; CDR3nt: TGTGCCAGCAGCCAAGATTTATTGGCAGGGGCGAACTATGGCTACACCTTC
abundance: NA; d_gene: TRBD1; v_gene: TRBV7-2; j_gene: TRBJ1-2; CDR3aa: CASSNRTGGGYTF; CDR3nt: TGTGCCAGCAGCAACCGGACAGGCGGCGGCTACACCTTC
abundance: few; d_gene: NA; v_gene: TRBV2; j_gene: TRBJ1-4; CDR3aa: CASRQSNEKLFF; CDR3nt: TGTGCCAGCAGACAGTCTAATGAAAAACTGTTTTTT
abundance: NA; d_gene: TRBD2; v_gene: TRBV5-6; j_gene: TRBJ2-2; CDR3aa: CASSFGAGVGTGELFF; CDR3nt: TGTGCCAGCAGCTTCGGAGCGGGAGTTGGAACCGGGGAGCTGTTTTTT
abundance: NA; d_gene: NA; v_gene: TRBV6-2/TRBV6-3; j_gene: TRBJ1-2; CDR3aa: CASSRGFAGVEYGYTF; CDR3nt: TGTGCCAGCAGCCGGGGCTTCGCAGGGGTGGAGTATGGCTACACCTTC
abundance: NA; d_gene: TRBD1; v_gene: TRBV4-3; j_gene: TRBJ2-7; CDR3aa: CASSQGRGREQYF; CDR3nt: TGCGCCAGCAGCCAGGGAAGGGGGCGCGAGCAGTACTTC
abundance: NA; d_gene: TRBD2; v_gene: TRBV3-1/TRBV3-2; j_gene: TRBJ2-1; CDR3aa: CASSQGGASGGVRNEQFF; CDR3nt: TGTGCCAGCAGCCAAGGAGGGGCTAGCGGGGGGGTGAGGAATGAGCAGTTCTTC
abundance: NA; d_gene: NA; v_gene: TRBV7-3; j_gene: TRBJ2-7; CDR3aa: CASSLIGARDYEQYF; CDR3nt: TGTGCCAGCAGCTTAATAGGGGCCAGGGACTACGAGCAGTACTTC
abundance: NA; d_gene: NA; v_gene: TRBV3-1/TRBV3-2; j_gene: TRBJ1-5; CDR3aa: CASSQGMTGAQPQHF; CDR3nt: TGTGCCAGCAGCCAAGGGATGACAGGCGCCCAGCCCCAGCATTTT
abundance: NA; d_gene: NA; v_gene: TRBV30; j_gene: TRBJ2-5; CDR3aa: CAWSSKQVRETQYF; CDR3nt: TGTGCCTGGAGTTCTAAACAGGTCCGGGAGACCCAGTACTTC
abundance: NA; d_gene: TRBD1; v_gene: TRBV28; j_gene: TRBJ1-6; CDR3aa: CASSLVQGKGSPLHF; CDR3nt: TGTGCCAGCAGTTTAGTACAGGGGAAGGGTTCACCCCTCCACTTT
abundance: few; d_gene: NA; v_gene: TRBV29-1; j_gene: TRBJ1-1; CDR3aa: CSVEDRGAEAFF; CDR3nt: TGCAGCGTTGAAGATCGGGGGGCTGAAGCTTTCTTT
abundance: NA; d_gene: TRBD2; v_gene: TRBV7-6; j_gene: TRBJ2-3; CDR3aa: CASSFISGSLDTQYF; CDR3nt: TGTGCCAGCAGCTTCATTAGCGGGAGTTTAGATACGCAGTATTTT
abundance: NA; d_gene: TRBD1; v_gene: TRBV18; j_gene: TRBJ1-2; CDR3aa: CASSPSRTGTYGYTF; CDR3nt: TGTGCCAGCTCACCCTCAAGGACAGGAACATATGGCTACACCTTC
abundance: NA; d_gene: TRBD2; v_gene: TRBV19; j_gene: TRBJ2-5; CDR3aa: CASSMEGGLAGTETQYF; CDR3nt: TGTGCCAGTAGTATGGAGGGGGGACTAGCGGGAACTGAGACCCAGTACTTC
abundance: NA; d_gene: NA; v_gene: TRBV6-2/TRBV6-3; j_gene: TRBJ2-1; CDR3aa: CASSYGSSYNEQFF; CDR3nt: TGTGCCAGCAGTTACGGGAGCTCCTACAATGAGCAGTTCTTC
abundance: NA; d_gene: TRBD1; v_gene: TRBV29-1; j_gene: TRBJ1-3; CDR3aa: CSVETGQGGNTIYF; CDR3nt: TGCAGCGTTGAAACAGGACAGGGGGGAAACACCATATATTTT
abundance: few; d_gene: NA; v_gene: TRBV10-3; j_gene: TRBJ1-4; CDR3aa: CAIRKGATNEKLFF; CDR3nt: TGTGCCATCAGAAAGGGAGCAACTAATGAAAAACTGTTTTTT
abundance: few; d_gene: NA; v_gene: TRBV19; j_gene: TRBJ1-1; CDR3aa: CASSMGSGHMNTEAFF; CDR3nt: TGTGCCAGTAGTATGGGCTCAGGGCACATGAACACTGAAGCTTTCTTT
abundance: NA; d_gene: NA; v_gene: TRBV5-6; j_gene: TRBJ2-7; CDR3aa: CASSAPGGEQYF; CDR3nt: TGTGCCAGCAGCGCCCCCGGGGGCGAGCAGTACTTC
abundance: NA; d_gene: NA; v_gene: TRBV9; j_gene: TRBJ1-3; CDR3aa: CASSVVGTFGAGNTIYF; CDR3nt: TGTGCCAGCAGCGTAGTGGGGACATTCGGGGCTGGAAACACCATATATTTT